The TCR beta chain under discussion was sequenced for a study of shared clonotypes between healthy human individuals. The CDR3 has 15 amino acids. The V gene's germline CDR1 is LNHDA and CDR2 SQIVND (reference sequence). The J segment lost 5 bases and the V segment lost 0 bases, leaving 5 bases of the junction unmatched. Sequenced by immunoSEQ multiplex PCR; TCRdb stores in-frame clones only, minus some. The sample has some 1.1 million clones, 70% to 85% seen once; the top ten hold roughly 0.83%. This clone occurred a few times. The sample was memory CD4+ T cells from PBMCs. Subset indicated: CD45RA-negative fraction. The V and J genes are TRBV19 and TRBJ1-2; the match to TRBD1 covers 8 bases. This TCR was sampled from a man younger than 30 in good health. Some clones in this sample may be carry-over from other donors' samples. This chain's CDR3 is CASSIDGQGLYGYTF. CDR3 DNA: TGTGCCAGTAGTATAGATGGACAGGGTCTTTATGGCTACACCTTC.